Presented here are 7 T cell receptor beta chains from one specimen sequenced in a study of cytomegalovirus exposure and HLA in healthy donors. The PCR contained 60 Vbeta and 13 Jbeta primers. Measured with immunoSEQ multiplex PCR; TCRdb has only the in-frame clones, and not every one. The sample has about 170,000 clones, 70% to 80% seen once. The material sequenced was PBMCs. These receptors originate from a woman under 40 in good health and CMV-seropositive.

This clone was found a few times. The V gene is TRBV5-1, the J gene TRBJ1-6, with D possibly being TRBD1 (6 bases). CDR3 length equals 15 residues. In germline, CDR1 is SGHRS, CDR2 YFSETQ. Trimming cost V 0 bases and J 9 bases, with 13 bases left between them. The CDR3 nucleotides are TGCGCCAGCAGCTTGGCAGGGCAGGGGATTTCACCCCTCCACTTT. Translated, it gives CASSLAGQGISPLHF.

J is TRBJ1-5 and V is TRBV2; 8 bases map to TRBD1. Germline trimming cut 6 bases from V and 9 bases from J; bases unmatched to any gene: 10. CDR1 is SNHLY and CDR2 is FYNNEI in the germline V gene. This CDR3 spans 14 amino acids. The CDR3 here is CASRQDRAFGPQHF. The CDR3 DNA reads as TGTGCCAGCAGGCAGGACAGGGCGTTTGGGCCCCAGCATTTT.

The V call is TRBV27, the J call TRBJ1-6; 9 bases are shared with TRBD1. Losses at the gene ends were 6 bases for V and 10 bases for J; bases not matched to a gene: 7. CDR1 MNHEY and CDR2 SMNVEV come from the germline V gene (reference sequence). The CDR3 sequence is 14 residues long. DNA for the CDR3: TGTGCCAGCAGGTGGGACAGGGTAGAGTCACCCCTCCACTTT. It specifies CASRWDRVESPLHF.

This chain links TRBV28 with TRBJ2-1; D might be TRBD2 (6 bases). V was cut by 6 bases and J by 4 bases, with 16 bases left in between. Germline values: CDR1 MDHEN, CDR2 SYDVKM. The CDR3 is 15 residues long. In DNA, the CDR3 is TGTGCCAGCAGGCTTGAACTAGCACCATACAATGAGCAGTTCTTC. Amino acid sequence: CASRLELAPYNEQFF.

The J gene is TRBJ1-1, the V gene TRBV11-3; possible D gene TRBD1, 6 bases. This CDR3 contains 13 residues. The germline CDR1 and CDR2 sequences are SGHNT and YENEEA. Trimming pared 3 bases from V and 5 bases from J, leaving 10 bases between. The CDR3 DNA reads TGTGCCAGCAGCTTTAGGGGGAGAACTGAAGCTTTCTTT. Encoded protein: CASSFRGRTEAFF.

This clone was counted once. The chain joins TRBV5-1 to TRBJ1-1; TRBD1 agrees at 8 bases. This CDR3 is built from 14 residues. V shed 4 bases, J shed 1 base, and the junction held 3 bases outside the gene matches. Germline V gives CDR1 SGHRS, CDR2 YFSETQ. The CDR3 bases are TGCGCCAGCAGCACCGGGACAGGGAACACTGAAGCTTTCTTT. It codes for CASSTGTGNTEAFF.

The chain joins TRBV10-2 to TRBJ2-5, with TRBD2 identical over 7 bases. V was clipped by 7 bases and J by 5 bases; unmatched bases: 7. Germline loops: CDR1 WSHSY, CDR2 SAAADI. The length of the CDR3 is 13 residues. This CDR3 reads CASTGRAGETQYF. As DNA, the CDR3 is TGCGCCAGCACCGGGAGAGCGGGGGAGACCCAGTACTTC.